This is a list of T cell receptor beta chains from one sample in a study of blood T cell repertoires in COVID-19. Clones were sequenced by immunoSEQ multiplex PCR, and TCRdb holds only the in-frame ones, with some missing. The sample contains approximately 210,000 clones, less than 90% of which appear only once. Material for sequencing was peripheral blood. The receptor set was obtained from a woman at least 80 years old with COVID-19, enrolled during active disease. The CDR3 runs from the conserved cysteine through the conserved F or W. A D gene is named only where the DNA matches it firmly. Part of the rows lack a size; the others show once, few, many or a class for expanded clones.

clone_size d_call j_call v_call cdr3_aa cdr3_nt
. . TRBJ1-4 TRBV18 CASSPVRGLNEKLFF TGTGCCAGCTCACCGGTCAGGGGCTTAAATGAAAAACTGTTTTTT
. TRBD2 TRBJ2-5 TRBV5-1 CASSTWAGVETQYF TGCGCCAGCAGCACTTGGGCGGGGGTTGAGACCCAGTACTTC
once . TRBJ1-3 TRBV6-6 CASSRQRSNSGNTIYF TGTGCCAGCAGCCGACAGAGGTCCAACTCTGGAAACACCATATATTTT
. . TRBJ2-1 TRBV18 CASSPGPDYYEQFF TGTGCCAGCTCTCCGGGACCGGACTACTATGAGCAGTTCTTC
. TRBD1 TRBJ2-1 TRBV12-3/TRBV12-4 CASSHTRGYEQFF TGTGCCAGCAGTCATACCAGGGGGTATGAGCAGTTCTTC
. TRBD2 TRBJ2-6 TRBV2 CASRTRGGAAGANVLTF TGTGCCAGCAGGACGCGCGGGGGGGCTGCTGGGGCCAACGTCCTGACTTTC
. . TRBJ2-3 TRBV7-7 CASSLGVQSTDTQYF TGTGCCAGCAGCTTAGGTGTCCAAAGCACAGATACGCAGTATTTT
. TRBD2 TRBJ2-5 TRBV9 CASSSGGGPSQETQYF TGTGCCAGCAGCTCGGGAGGGGGGCCATCACAAGAGACCCAGTACTTC
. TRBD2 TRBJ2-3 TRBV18 CASSPSIQRGTDTQYF TGTGCCAGCTCGCCCTCGATCCAGCGGGGGACAGATACGCAGTATTTT
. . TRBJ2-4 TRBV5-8 CASSLGVAKNIQYF TGTGCCAGCAGCTTGGGCGTAGCCAAAAACATTCAGTACTTC
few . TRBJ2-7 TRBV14 CASGTFYEQYF TGTGCCAGCGGGACTTTCTACGAGCAGTACTTC
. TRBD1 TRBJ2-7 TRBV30 CASQDRSYEQYF TGTGCCTCCCAGGACAGGTCATACGAGCAGTACTTC
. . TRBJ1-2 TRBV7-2 CASSLIERSGYTF TGTGCCAGCAGCTTAATCGAGAGGTCTGGCTACACCTTC
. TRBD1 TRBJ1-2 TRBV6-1 CASSEYRGGGYTF TGTGCCAGCAGTGAATACAGGGGTGGTGGCTACACCTTC
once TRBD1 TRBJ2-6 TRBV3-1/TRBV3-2 CASSQRPGQGRSGANVLTF TGTGCCAGCAGCCAACGACCGGGACAGGGCCGGAGTGGGGCCAACGTCCTGACTTTC
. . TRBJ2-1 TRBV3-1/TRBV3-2 CASSPRGSGVTNEQFF TGTGCCAGCAGCCCTCGCGGCTCAGGGGTCACCAATGAGCAGTTCTTC
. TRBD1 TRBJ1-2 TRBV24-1 CATSDSGQGNRYTF TGTGCCACCAGTGACTCGGGACAGGGGAACCGCTACACCTTC
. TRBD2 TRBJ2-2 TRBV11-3 CASSSMGGEFAGELFF TGTGCCAGCAGCTCCATGGGGGGGGAGTTCGCCGGGGAGCTGTTTTTT
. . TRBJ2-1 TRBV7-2 CASSRGLFSYNEQFF TGTGCCAGCAGCCGGGGACTCTTCTCCTACAATGAGCAGTTCTTC
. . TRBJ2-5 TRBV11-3 CASSLPGQKETQYF TGTGCCAGCAGCTTACCCGGACAAAAAGAGACCCAGTACTTC
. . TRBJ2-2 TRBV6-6 CASSYGQGFVGELFF TGTGCCAGCAGTTACGGGCAGGGGTTCGTCGGGGAGCTGTTTTTT
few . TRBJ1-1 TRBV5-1 CASSLVGGGGNTEAFF TGCGCCAGCAGCTTGGTTGGGGGAGGCGGGAACACTGAAGCTTTCTTT
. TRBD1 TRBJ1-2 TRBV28 CASSGTGTNYGYTF TGTGCCAGCAGTGGGACAGGGACTAACTATGGCTACACCTTC
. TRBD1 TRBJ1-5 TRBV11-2 CASSTQGGGQPQHF TGTGCCAGCAGCACGCAGGGGGGAGGCCAGCCCCAGCATTTT
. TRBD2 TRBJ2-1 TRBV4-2 CASSQGTSSYNEQFF TGTGCCAGCAGCCAAGGGACTAGCTCCTACAATGAGCAGTTCTTC
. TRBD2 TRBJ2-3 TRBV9 CASSVASGVGYTQYF TGTGCCAGCAGCGTAGCTAGCGGGGTAGGATATACGCAGTATTTT
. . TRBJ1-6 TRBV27 CASSFEGLNNSPLHF TGTGCCAGCAGTTTTGAGGGCCTCAATAATTCACCCCTCCACTTT
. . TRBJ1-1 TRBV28 CASSVRYTEAFF TGTGCCAGCAGCGTGAGATACACTGAAGCTTTCTTT
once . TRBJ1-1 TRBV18 CASSPPDGAKTEAFF TGTGCCAGCTCACCCCCCGATGGGGCGAAGACTGAAGCTTTCTTT
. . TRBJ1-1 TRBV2 CASSEQGIAEAFF TGTGCCAGCAGTGAGCAGGGTATAGCTGAAGCTTTCTTT
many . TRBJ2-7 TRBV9 CASSPSSKRAAYEQYF TGTGCCAGCAGCCCCAGCTCCAAGCGGGCAGCCTACGAGCAGTACTTC
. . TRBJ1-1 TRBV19 CASSPTGTLELGLEAFF TGTGCCAGTAGTCCCACCGGGACACTTGAACTAGGCCTTGAAGCTTTCTTT
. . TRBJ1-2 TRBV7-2 CASSQHPGNYGYTF TGTGCCAGCAGCCAACATCCGGGTAACTATGGCTACACCTTC
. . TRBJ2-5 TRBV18 CASSPSDRQGQETQYF TGTGCCAGCTCACCGTCTGATCGCCAGGGGCAAGAGACCCAGTACTTC
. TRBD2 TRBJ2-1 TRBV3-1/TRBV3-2 CASRLAGADNEQFF TGTGCCAGTAGACTAGCGGGGGCCGACAATGAGCAGTTCTTC
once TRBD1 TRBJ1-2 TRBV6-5 CASSLGTDYGYTF TGTGCCAGCAGCCTAGGGACAGATTATGGCTACACCTTC
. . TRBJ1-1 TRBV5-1 CASSLRTSLGTEAFF TGCGCCAGCAGCCTCAGGACATCTCTGGGCACTGAAGCTTTCTTT
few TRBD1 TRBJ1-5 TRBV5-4 CASSLGTGANQPQHF TGTGCCAGCAGCTTGGGGACAGGGGCCAATCAGCCCCAGCATTTT
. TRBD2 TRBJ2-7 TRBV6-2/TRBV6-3 CASRPSGGGEQYF TGTGCCAGCAGGCCTAGCGGGGGTGGCGAGCAGTACTTC
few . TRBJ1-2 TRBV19 CARNRALGYGYTF TGTGCCCGTAACAGGGCTCTTGGGTATGGCTACACCTTC
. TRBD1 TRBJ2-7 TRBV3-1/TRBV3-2 CASSHRPSQGAHEQYF TGTGCCAGCAGCCATCGGCCGAGCCAGGGGGCCCACGAGCAGTACTTC
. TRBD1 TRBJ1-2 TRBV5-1 CASSWGQGRNYGYTF TGCGCCAGCAGCTGGGGACAGGGAAGGAACTATGGCTACACCTTC
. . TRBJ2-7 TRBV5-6 CASTRDSYEQYF TGTGCCAGCACCAGGGATTCCTACGAGCAGTACTTC
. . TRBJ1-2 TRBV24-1 CATSQGDYGYTF TGTGCCACTTCACAAGGAGACTATGGCTACACCTTC
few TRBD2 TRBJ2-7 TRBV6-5 CASSYEGTSGVQLYF TGTGCCAGCAGTTACGAAGGGACTAGCGGGGTCCAGCTGTACTTC
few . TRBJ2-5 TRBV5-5 CASSLEFGDHQETQYF TGTGCCAGCAGCTTGGAGTTTGGAGACCACCAAGAGACCCAGTACTTC
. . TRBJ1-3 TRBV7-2 CASSLARLGSGNTIYF TGTGCCAGCAGCTTAGCGAGGTTAGGCTCTGGAAACACCATATATTTT
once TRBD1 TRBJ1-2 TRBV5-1 CASSRGQGASDYGYTF TGCGCCAGCAGCCGGGGACAGGGGGCATCTGACTATGGCTACACCTTC
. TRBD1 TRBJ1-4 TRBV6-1 CASSARDRGSTNEKLFF TGTGCCAGCAGTGCACGGGACAGGGGTTCAACTAATGAAAAACTGTTTTTT